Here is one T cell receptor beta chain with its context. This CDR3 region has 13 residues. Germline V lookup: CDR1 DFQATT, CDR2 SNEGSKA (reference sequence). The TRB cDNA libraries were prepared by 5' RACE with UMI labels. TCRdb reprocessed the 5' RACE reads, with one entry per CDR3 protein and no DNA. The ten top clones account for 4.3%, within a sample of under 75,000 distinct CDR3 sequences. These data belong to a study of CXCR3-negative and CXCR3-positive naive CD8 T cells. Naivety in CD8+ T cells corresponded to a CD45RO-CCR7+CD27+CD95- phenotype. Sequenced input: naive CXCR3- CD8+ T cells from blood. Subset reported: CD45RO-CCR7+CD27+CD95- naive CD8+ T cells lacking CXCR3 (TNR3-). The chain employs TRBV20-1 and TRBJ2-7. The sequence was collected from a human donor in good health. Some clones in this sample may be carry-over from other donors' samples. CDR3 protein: CSASAGGTYEQYF.